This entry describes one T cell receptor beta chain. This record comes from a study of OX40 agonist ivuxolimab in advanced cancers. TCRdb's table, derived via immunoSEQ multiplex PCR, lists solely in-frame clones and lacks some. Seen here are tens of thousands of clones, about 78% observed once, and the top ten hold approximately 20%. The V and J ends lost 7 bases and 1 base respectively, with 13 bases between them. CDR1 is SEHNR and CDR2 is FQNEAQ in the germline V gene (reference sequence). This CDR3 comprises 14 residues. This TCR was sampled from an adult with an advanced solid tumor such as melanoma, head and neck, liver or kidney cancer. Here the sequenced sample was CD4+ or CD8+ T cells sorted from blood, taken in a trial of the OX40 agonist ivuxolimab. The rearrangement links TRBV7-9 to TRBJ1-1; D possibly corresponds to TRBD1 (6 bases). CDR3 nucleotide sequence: TGTGCCAGCACCCCGGGGGCGGGGAACACTGAAGCTTTCTTT. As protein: CASTPGAGNTEAFF.